This entry lists 3 T cell receptor beta chains sequenced from one sample in a study of cytomegalovirus exposure and HLA in healthy donors. Assay: immunoSEQ multiplex PCR; the TCRdb copy retains only in-frame clones and omits some. The sample records tens of thousands of clones, about 96% being singletons. The sequenced material came from PBMCs. Every receptor here comes from a man between 18 and 35 years old in good health and CMV-seronegative.

This chain links TRBV27 with TRBJ2-5; 7 bases are a match to TRBD1. Losses at the gene ends were 3 bases for V and 1 base for J; bases not matched to a gene: 8. Germline V gives CDR1 MNHEY, CDR2 SMNVEV (reference sequence). The CDR3 has 16 amino acids. The CDR3 region is CASSFAKGQTQETQYF. In nucleotides, the CDR3 is TGTGCCAGCAGTTTCGCCAAGGGACAGACCCAAGAGACCCAGTACTTC.

The chain uses TRBV11-2 and TRBJ1-4, with D possibly matching TRBD1 (6 bases). Trimming cost V 3 bases and J 8 bases, with 13 bases left between them. The germline V gene encodes CDR1 SGHAT and CDR2 FQNNGV. CDR3 size: 14 residues. In DNA form, the CDR3 reads TGTGCCAGCAGCTTCGACAGGATAGGAGAAAAACTGTTTTTT. It codes for CASSFDRIGEKLFF.

This rearrangement joins TRBV6-4 to TRBJ2-7, with D maybe TRBD2 (5 bases). The CDR3 contains 14 residues. Germline V gene data show CDR1 as MRHNA and CDR2 as SNTAGT. V lost 2 bases to trimming and J lost 4 bases, with 12 bases between them. CDR3: CASSDPSRGYEQYF. The CDR3 coding sequence is TGTGCCAGCAGTGACCCCTCTCGAGGGTACGAGCAGTACTTC.